The entry below gives a single T cell receptor (beta chain) sequence along with its context. Per germline, CDR1 SGHNT and CDR2 YYREEE (reference sequence). V was pared by 3 bases and J by 4 bases, with 6 bases of the junction left unmatched. The CDR3 covers 14 residues. The sort gate was single viable CD3+CD4+CD8-CD45RO+ cells for memory CD4+ T cells. The sample is drawn from a study of memory CD4+ T cells and cytomegalovirus serostatus. Generated by immunoSEQ multiplex PCR, the TCRdb table keeps only in-frame clones and is missing some. The sample carries roughly 50,000 clones, about four fifths recorded once.

The sample taken for sequencing was memory CD4+ T cells from blood. This sequence was found in an adult in good health and CMV-seronegative. Some clones in this sample may be carry-over from other donors' samples. The chain employs TRBV5-4 and TRBJ2-5; TRBD1 aligns across 7 bases. CDR3 nucleotide sequence: TGTGCCAGCAGCTACGCCAACAGGGGAGAGACCCAGTACTTC. Protein sequence: CASSYANRGETQYF.